These 26 T cell receptor beta chains share one sample of origin, sequenced in a study of cytomegalovirus exposure and HLA in healthy donors. PCR primers comprised 60 Vbeta and 13 Jbeta primers. Using immunoSEQ multiplex PCR, the repertoire was profiled, and TCRdb retains in-frame clones only, with some absent. The sample features around 100,000 clones, with about 3.8% in its top ten. The sample was PBMCs. The origin of the receptors is a man aged 25-45 years in good health and CMV-seronegative.

This sequence joins TRBV5-4 and TRBJ1-6; D call uncertain. The V and J ends lost 0 bases and 5 bases respectively, with 12 bases between them. Germline V gives CDR1 SGHNT, CDR2 YYREEE (reference sequence). The length of the CDR3 is 16 residues. In DNA form, the CDR3 reads TGTGCCAGCAGCTTGGGGACTGGGATTAATAATTCACCCCTCCACTTT. Its protein product is CASSLGTGINNSPLHF.

The gene calls are TRBV11-2 and TRBJ1-4, with a possible D match to TRBD1 (5 bases). Looked up from germline, CDR1 is SGHAT and CDR2 is FQNNGV. The CDR3 contains 13 residues. V lost 6 bases and J lost 6, with 11 bases in between. The CDR3 coding sequence is TGTGCCAGCAGGGCAGGGTTATATGAAAAACTGTTTTTT. Its translation is CASRAGLYEKLFF.

The chain joins TRBV11-2 to TRBJ2-5; 15 bases are a match to TRBD2. Germline V gives CDR1 SGHAT, CDR2 FQNNGV. The junction had 11 bases not matched to a gene; V was cut back by 6 bases and J by 3 bases. The CDR3 runs 18 residues. The CDR3 coding sequence is TGTGCCAGCAGTCCTCGGACTAGCGGGGGGGGCTGGGAAGAGACCCAGTACTTC. Translated, it gives CASSPRTSGGGWEETQYF.

The CDR3 protein is CASSFASGGTRYNEQFF. The CDR3 DNA reads TGTGCCAGCAGCTTTGCAAGCGGGGGGACCCGCTACAATGAGCAGTTCTTC. This sequence joins TRBV12-1 and TRBJ2-1; the D call of TRBD2 is as the table states it, not checked on the DNA. TRBV12-1 is an annotated pseudogene. CDR3 length: 17 amino acids.

The chain combines TRBV18 with TRBJ1-1, with D possibly matching TRBD1 (6 bases). The V end lost 4 bases, the J end lost 4 bases, and 16 bases lay between the germline ends. Germline values: CDR1 KGHSH, CDR2 LQKENI. The CDR3 is 15 residues long. CDR3 bases: TGTGCCAGCTCACTAAACAGGGAGAGAGGCACTGAAGCTTTCTTT. This sequence encodes CASSLNRERGTEAFF.

This rearrangement joins TRBV7-9 to TRBJ2-2, with TRBD1 matching over 8 bases. With 5 bases clipped from V and 6 bases from J, the junction kept 5 bases outside the gene matches. This CDR3 region has 14 residues. CDR1 is SEHNR, CDR2 FQNEAQ, per germline (reference sequence). The CDR3 sequence: CASSPQGESGELFF. The CDR3 region has the DNA TGTGCCAGCAGCCCACAGGGGGAATCCGGGGAGCTGTTTTTT.

The chain recombines TRBV11-2 with TRBJ2-2; possible D gene TRBD1, 6 bases. This CDR3 region has 19 residues. The germline V gene encodes CDR1 SGHAT and CDR2 FQNNGV. With 1 base removed from V and 0 bases from J, the gap between germline ends came to 18 bases. The CDR3 sequence is CASSLVPKSYRANTGELFF. The CDR3 nucleotides read TGTGCCAGCAGCTTAGTCCCGAAGTCGTACAGGGCGAACACCGGGGAGCTGTTTTTT.

The chain links TRBV18 to TRBJ2-5; perhaps TRBD2 as D (5 bases). The CDR3 is 15 residues long. Germline V CDR1 and CDR2: KGHSH, LQKENI. Trimming took off 6 bases at V and 3 bases at J, with 17 bases between the two ends. The CDR3 loop reads CASSLSMVGEETQYF. CDR3 coding DNA: TGTGCCAGCTCTCTCAGTATGGTGGGAGAAGAGACCCAGTACTTC. Variable domain in full (rest from reference TRBV18 and TRBJ2-5): NAGVMQNPRHLVRRRGQEARLRCSPMKGHSHVYWYRQLPEEGLKFMVYLQKENIIDESGMPKERFSAEFPKEGPSILRIQQVVRGDSAAYFCASSLSMVGEETQYFGPGTRLLVL.

V gene TRBV7-8 combines with J gene TRBJ2-1; a weak D match, TRBD2 (5 bases). The CDR3 length is 12 residues. From germline, CDR1 is SGHVS and CDR2 FQNEAQ. Trimming removed 5 bases from V and 10 bases from J, with 12 bases in between. The CDR3 is CASSLGLREQFF. The CDR3 nucleotides are TGTGCCAGCAGCCTCGGACTCCGGGAGCAGTTCTTC.

The V call is TRBV28, the J call TRBJ2-3, with no clear D. Germline CDR1 and CDR2: MDHEN and SYDVKM. CDR3 length: 13 amino acids. V lost 6 bases and J lost 2, with 9 bases in between. The CDR3 here is CASRLTITDTQYF. CDR3 coding DNA: TGTGCCAGCAGACTAACGATCACAGATACGCAGTATTTT.

V gene TRBV9 combines with J gene TRBJ2-3, with TRBD1 as a possible D gene (6 bases). Germline assignment: CDR1 SGDLS and CDR2 YYNGEE. The CDR3 loop spans 18 amino acids. V gave up 0 bases and J gave up 6 bases, with 23 bases separating them. The CDR3 region has the DNA TGTGCCAGCAGCGTAGTGGCAGGGGTCGTCCCCTTGAGGGATACGCAGTATTTT. This translates into CASSVVAGVVPLRDTQYF.

The CDR3 protein is CASSRGTGGSTDTQYF. Written as DNA, the CDR3 is TGTGCCAGCTCACGAGGGACAGGGGGAAGCACAGATACGCAGTATTTT. V usage is TRBV18 and J usage is TRBJ2-3, with 11 bases aligning to TRBD1. V trimming: 4 bases; J trimming: 0 bases; junction bases outside the gene matches: 3. The CDR3 covers 16 residues. The germline CDR1 and CDR2 sequences are KGHSH and LQKENI.

The J gene is TRBJ1-1, the V gene TRBV14; 8 positions agree with TRBD1. Losses at the gene ends were 7 bases for V and 5 bases for J; bases not matched to a gene: 9. This CDR3 contains 14 residues. Germline lookup yields CDR1 SGHDN and CDR2 FVKESK. As DNA, the CDR3 is TGTGCCAGCAACATCCAGGGGGCGGGGACTGAAGCTTTCTTT. It specifies CASNIQGAGTEAFF.

The chain links TRBV19 to TRBJ2-1; 11 bases align to TRBD1. The ends lost 4 bases at V and 9 bases at J; junction bases unmatched: 11. The CDR3 is 16 amino acids. The germline CDR1 and CDR2 sequences are LNHDA and SQIVND (reference sequence). The CDR3 DNA reads TGTGCCAGTAGTAGGACAGGGGGCGGATTTGTTGGTGAGCAGTTCTTC. Its protein is CASSRTGGGFVGEQFF.

The chain has TRBV7-3 and TRBJ2-3, with 16 positions matching TRBD2. The CDR3 spans 17 residues. Per the germline V gene, CDR1 is SGHTA and CDR2 is FQGTGA. V lost 5 bases and J lost 2; bases outside the gene matches: 4. CDR3 sequence (DNA): TGTGCCAGCAGCCTGGGACTAGCGGGGGGGCCCACAGATACGCAGTATTTT. Translating it yields CASSLGLAGGPTDTQYF.

This chain links TRBV11-1 with TRBJ1-6, with TRBD1 matching over 11 bases. Germline CDR1 reads SGHAT; CDR2 reads FQDESV (reference sequence). The trim removed 0 bases at V and 6 bases at J, leaving 4 bases unmatched. There are 17 residues in the CDR3. CDR3 amino acids: CASSLARTGGFNSPLHF. The CDR3 DNA is TGTGCCAGCAGCTTAGCGCGGACAGGGGGCTTTAATTCACCCCTCCACTTT.

The chain employs TRBV7-9 and TRBJ1-2, with a weak D call TRBD1 (5 bases). Germline loops: CDR1 SEHNR, CDR2 FQNEAQ (reference sequence). Trimming stripped 3 bases from V and 6 bases from J, with 8 bases between. The CDR3 runs 12 residues. In DNA, the CDR3 is TGTGCCAGCAGCTTGGCAGGGAATGGCTACACCTTC. Translating gives CASSLAGNGYTF. Filled out from reference TRBV7-9 and TRBJ1-2, the complete variable domain reads DTGVSQNPRHKITKRGQNVTFRCDPISEHNRLYWYRQTLGQGPEFLTYFQNEAQLEKSRLLSDRFSAERPKGSFSTLEIQRTEQGDSAMYLCASSLAGNGYTFGSGTRLTVV.

V usage is TRBV11-1 and J usage is TRBJ2-5, with 8 bases lining up with TRBD2. Germline-derived CDR1 and CDR2 are SGHAT and FQDESV (reference sequence). This CDR3 region has 17 residues. The J segment lost 6 bases and the V segment lost 5 bases, leaving 17 bases of the junction unmatched. CDR3 nucleotides: TGTGCCAGCAGCCAGGGTGGGTCAGCGGGGGCATCGAAGACCCAGTACTTC. It specifies CASSQGGSAGASKTQYF.

The rearrangement uses TRBV7-2 and TRBJ2-5; D is perhaps TRBD2 (5 bases). V was trimmed by 3 bases and J by 5 bases, leaving 16 bases between them. CDR3 size: 15 residues. CDR1 and CDR2 (germline): SGHTA, FQGNSA. As DNA, the CDR3 is TGTGCCAGCAGCTTGTCGGGGTTCAGCGCGGAGACCCAGTACTTC. This encodes CASSLSGFSAETQYF.

The gene calls are TRBV7-9 and TRBJ2-7; TRBD1 agrees at 9 bases. V shed 5 bases and J 2 bases; nucleotides not matched to a gene: 7. This CDR3 has 15 amino acids. Germline assignment: CDR1 SEHNR and CDR2 FQNEAQ (reference sequence). Here the CDR3 reads CASSPGQGKAYEQYF. The CDR3 DNA sequence: TGTGCCAGCAGCCCAGGACAGGGGAAAGCCTACGAGCAGTACTTC.

The gene calls are TRBV19 and TRBJ1-2; 8 bases match TRBD1. This CDR3 has 13 residues. CDR1 is LNHDA and CDR2 is SQIVND in the germline V gene (reference sequence). V lost 6 bases, J lost 6 bases, and 6 bases stayed unmatched. DNA of the CDR3: TGTGCCAGTAGCTACAGGGGGTTAAATGGCTACACCTTC. Amino acid sequence: CASSYRGLNGYTF.

This chain links TRBV19 with TRBJ2-3; D is possibly TRBD2 (6 bases). The CDR3 is 15 amino acids. Trimming left V 6 bases short and J 3 bases short, with 16 bases between. Germline V CDR1 and CDR2: LNHDA, SQIVND (reference sequence). The DNA of the CDR3 is TGTGCCAGTAGCCCTCTCGGGGGACCTACAGATACGCAGTATTTT. Amino acids: CASSPLGGPTDTQYF.

The chain combines TRBV5-1 with TRBJ2-3; 12 positions agree with TRBD1. CDR1 and CDR2 (germline): SGHRS, YFSETQ. The CDR3 consists of 16 residues. The trim removed 0 bases at V and 6 bases at J, leaving 5 bases unmatched. For the CDR3, the DNA is TGCGCCAGCAGCTTGGTTGGGACAGGGGGCGCGGATACGCAGTATTTT. This encodes CASSLVGTGGADTQYF.

The chain is built from TRBV6-5 and TRBJ1-5; 7 positions match TRBD1. The length of the CDR3 is 15 residues. Per the germline V gene, CDR1 is MNHEY and CDR2 is SVGAGI. V lost 7 bases and J lost 7; bases outside the gene matches: 13. CDR3 loop: CASTIKGGRNQPQHF. In nucleotides, the CDR3 is TGTGCCAGCACCATAAAAGGGGGCAGAAACCAGCCCCAGCATTTT.

V is TRBV11-3 and J is TRBJ2-1, with TRBD2 matching 9 bases. J was trimmed by 2 bases and V by 5 bases; bases with no gene match: 10. CDR1 and CDR2 (germline): SGHNT, YENEEA. The CDR3 covers 17 residues. In DNA form, the CDR3 reads TGTGCCAGCAGCCCCGGAACCGGCGGGGGGGCCTACAATGAGCAGTTCTTC. This encodes CASSPGTGGGAYNEQFF.

The rearrangement links TRBV6-6 to TRBJ1-3; 7 bases map to TRBD1. V lost 2 bases to trimming and J lost 0 bases; unmatched junction nucleotides: 4. This CDR3 has 16 amino acids. Germline V gives CDR1 MNHNY, CDR2 SVGAGI (reference sequence). CDR3 in amino acids: CASSYEGASSGNTIYF. CDR3 DNA: TGTGCCAGCAGTTACGAGGGGGCAAGCTCTGGAAACACCATATATTTT.